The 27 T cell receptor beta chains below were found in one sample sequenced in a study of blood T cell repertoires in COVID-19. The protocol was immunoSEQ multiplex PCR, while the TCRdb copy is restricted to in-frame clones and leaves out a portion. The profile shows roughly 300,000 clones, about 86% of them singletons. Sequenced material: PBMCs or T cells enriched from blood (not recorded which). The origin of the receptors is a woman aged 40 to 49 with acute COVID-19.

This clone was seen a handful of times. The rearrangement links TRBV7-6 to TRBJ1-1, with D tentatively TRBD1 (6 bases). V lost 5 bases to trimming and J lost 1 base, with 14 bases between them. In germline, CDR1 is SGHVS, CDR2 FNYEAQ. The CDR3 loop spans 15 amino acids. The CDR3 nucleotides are TGTGCCAGCAGCCCGGCCGGGGGGCCGAACACTGAAGCTTTCTTT. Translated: CASSPAGGPNTEAFF.

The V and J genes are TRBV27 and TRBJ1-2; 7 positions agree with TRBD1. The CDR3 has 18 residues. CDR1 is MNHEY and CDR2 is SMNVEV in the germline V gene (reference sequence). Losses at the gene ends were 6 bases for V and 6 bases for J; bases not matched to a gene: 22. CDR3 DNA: TGTGCCAGCAGACACCACAGGGGCGGGACCCTTCTGGGGAATGGCTACACCTTC. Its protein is CASRHHRGGTLLGNGYTF.

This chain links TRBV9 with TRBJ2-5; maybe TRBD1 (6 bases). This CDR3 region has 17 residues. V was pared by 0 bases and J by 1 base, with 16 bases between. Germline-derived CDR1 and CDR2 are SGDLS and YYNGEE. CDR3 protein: CASSVAPLDRSQETQYF. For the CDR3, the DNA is TGTGCCAGCAGCGTAGCTCCATTAGACAGGAGCCAAGAGACCCAGTACTTC.

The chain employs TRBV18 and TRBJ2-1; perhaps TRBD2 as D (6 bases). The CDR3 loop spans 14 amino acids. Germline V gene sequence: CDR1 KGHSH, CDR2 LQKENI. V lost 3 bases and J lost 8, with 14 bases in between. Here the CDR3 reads CASSPGTPRDEQFF. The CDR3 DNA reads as TGTGCCAGCTCACCGGGGACTCCGAGGGATGAGCAGTTCTTC.

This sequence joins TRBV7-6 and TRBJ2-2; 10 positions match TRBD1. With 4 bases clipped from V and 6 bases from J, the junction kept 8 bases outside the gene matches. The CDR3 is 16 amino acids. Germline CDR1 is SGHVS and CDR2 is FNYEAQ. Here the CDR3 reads CASSSGQGGLAGELFF. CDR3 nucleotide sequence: TGTGCCAGCAGCTCCGGACAGGGGGGTCTGGCCGGGGAGCTGTTTTTT.

The DNA for the CDR3 is TGCAGCGTTATGGGACAGGACTACTATGGCTACACCTTC. Translation: CSVMGQDYYGYTF. This chain uses TRBV29-1 with TRBJ1-2, with TRBD1 matching over 8 bases. Germline trimming cut 5 bases from V and 3 bases from J; bases unmatched to any gene: 5. The CDR3 extends over 13 amino acids. CDR1 and CDR2 from the germline V gene are SQVTM and ANQGSEA. The variable domain in full, with the rest retrieved from reference TRBV29-1 and TRBJ1-2, is SAVISQKPSRDICQRGTSLTIQCQVDSQVTMMFWYRQQPGQSLTLIATANQGSEATYESGFVIDKFPISRPNLTFSTLTVSNMSPEDSSIYLCSVMGQDYYGYTFGSGTRLTVV.

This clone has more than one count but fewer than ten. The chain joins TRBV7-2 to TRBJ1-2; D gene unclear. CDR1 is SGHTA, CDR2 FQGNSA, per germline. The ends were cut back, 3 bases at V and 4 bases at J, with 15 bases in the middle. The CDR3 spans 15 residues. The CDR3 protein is CASSFFLGSLYGYTF. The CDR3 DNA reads TGTGCCAGCAGCTTCTTTTTAGGGAGCCTCTATGGCTACACCTTC.

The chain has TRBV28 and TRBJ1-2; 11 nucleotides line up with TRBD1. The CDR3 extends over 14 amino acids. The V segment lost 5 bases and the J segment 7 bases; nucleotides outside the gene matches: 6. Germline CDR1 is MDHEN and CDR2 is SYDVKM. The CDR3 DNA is TGTGCCAGCAGTATGGACAGGGGGCAGGGTGGCTACACCTTC. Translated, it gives CASSMDRGQGGYTF.

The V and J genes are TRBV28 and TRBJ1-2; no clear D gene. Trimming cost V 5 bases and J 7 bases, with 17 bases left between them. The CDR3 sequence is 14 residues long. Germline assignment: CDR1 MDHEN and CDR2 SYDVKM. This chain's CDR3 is CASSTTPGGSGYTF. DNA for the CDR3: TGTGCCAGCAGTACAACCCCAGGTGGCTCTGGCTACACCTTC.

The CDR3 DNA is TGCAGCGCCCTCGGTTCGACAGGGGACTACGAGCAGTACTTC. As protein: CSALGSTGDYEQYF. This sequence joins TRBV29-1 and TRBJ2-7; 8 bases align to TRBD1. CDR1 SQVTM and CDR2 ANQGSEA come from the germline V gene. The CDR3 length is 14 residues. V gave up 7 bases and J gave up 3 bases; unmatched junction bases: 11.

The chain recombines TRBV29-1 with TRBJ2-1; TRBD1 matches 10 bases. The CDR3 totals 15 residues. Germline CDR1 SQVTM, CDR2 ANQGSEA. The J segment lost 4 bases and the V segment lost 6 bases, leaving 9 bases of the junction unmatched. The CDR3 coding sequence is TGCAGCGTCTATACTCCGGGACAGGGGTACAATGAGCAGTTCTTC. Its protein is CSVYTPGQGYNEQFF.

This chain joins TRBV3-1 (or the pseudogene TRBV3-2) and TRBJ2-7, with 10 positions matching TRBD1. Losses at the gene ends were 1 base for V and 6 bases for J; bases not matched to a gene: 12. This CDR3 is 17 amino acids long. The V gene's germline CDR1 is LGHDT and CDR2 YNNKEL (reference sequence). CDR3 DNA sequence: TGTGCCAGCAGCCAAGGTTCGGGACAGGGGTTCTTGGTCGAGCAGTACTTC. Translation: CASSQGSGQGFLVEQYF.

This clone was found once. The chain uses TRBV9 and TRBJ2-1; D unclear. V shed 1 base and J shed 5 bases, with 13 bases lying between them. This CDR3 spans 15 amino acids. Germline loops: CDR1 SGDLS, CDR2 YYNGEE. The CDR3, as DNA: TGTGCCAGCAGCGTATTTGAGCTTCCCGACAATGAGCAGTTCTTC. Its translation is CASSVFELPDNEQFF.

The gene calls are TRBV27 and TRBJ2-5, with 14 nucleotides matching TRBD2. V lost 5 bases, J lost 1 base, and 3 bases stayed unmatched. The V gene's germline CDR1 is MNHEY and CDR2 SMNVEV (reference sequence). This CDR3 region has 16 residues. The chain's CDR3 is CASSPGTSGSQETQYF. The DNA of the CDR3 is TGTGCCAGCAGTCCCGGGACTAGCGGGAGCCAAGAGACCCAGTACTTC.

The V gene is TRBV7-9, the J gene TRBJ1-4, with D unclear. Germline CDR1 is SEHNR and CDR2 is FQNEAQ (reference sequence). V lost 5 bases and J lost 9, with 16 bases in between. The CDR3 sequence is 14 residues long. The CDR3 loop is CASSPLLGRQKLFF. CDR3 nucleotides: TGTGCCAGCAGCCCCCTCTTGGGGAGGCAAAAACTGTTTTTT.

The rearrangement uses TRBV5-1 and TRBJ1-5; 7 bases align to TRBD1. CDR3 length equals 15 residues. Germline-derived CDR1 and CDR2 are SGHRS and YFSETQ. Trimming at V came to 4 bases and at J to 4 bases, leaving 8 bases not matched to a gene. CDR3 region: CASSREGRGNQPQHF. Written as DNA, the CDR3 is TGCGCCAGCAGCCGGGAGGGCAGGGGGAATCAGCCCCAGCATTTT.

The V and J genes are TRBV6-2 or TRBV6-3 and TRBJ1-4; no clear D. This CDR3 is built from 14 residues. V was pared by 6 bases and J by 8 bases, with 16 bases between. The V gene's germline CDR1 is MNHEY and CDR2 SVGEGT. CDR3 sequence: CASSPETRLEKLFF. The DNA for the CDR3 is TGTGCCAGCAGCCCCGAGACGAGGTTGGAAAAACTGTTTTTT.

The CDR3 sequence: CASSALGQGDGSAFF. The CDR3 DNA sequence: TGTGCCAGCAGCGCCCTAGGACAGGGAGACGGCTCAGCTTTCTTT. The chain employs TRBV13 and TRBJ1-1; 8 bases match TRBD1. This CDR3 has 15 amino acids. Germline V gene sequence: CDR1 PRHDT, CDR2 FYEKMQ (reference sequence). Trimming took 5 bases from V and 10 from J; bases not matched to a gene: 15.

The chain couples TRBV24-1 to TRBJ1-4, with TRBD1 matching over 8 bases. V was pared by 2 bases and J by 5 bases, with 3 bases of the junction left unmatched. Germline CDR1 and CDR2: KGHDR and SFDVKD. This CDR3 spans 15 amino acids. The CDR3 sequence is CATSDSQGDNEKLFF. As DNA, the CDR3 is TGTGCCACCAGTGATTCACAGGGGGACAATGAAAAACTGTTTTTT.

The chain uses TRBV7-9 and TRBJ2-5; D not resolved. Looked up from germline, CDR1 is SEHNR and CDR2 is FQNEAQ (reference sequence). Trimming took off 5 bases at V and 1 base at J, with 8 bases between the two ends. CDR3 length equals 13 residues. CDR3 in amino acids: CASSQPGQETQYF. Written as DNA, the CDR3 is TGTGCCAGCAGCCAACCGGGCCAAGAGACCCAGTACTTC.

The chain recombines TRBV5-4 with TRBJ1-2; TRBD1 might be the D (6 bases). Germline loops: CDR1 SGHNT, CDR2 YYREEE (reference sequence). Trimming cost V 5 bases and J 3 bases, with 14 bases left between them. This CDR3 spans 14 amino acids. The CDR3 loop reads CASRRGGEYYGYTF. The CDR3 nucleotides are TGTGCCAGCAGACGAGGGGGGGAATACTATGGCTACACCTTC.

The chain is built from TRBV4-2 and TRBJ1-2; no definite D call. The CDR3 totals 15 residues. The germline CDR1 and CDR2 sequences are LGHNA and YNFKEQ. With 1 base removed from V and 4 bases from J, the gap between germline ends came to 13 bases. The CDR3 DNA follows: TGTGCCAGCAGCCAAGGTAACGGGGTTGTCTATGGCTACACCTTC. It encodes CASSQGNGVVYGYTF.

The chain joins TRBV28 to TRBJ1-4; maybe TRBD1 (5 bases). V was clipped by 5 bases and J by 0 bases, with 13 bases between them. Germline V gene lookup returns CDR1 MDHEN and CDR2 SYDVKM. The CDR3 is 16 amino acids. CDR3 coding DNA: TGTGCCAGCAGTCCCCGACAGACAGCAACTAATGAAAAACTGTTTTTT. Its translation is CASSPRQTATNEKLFF.

This CDR3 reads CASSQGQGMGNEQFF. CDR3 nucleotides: TGTGCCAGCAGCCAGGGACAGGGAATGGGGAATGAGCAGTTCTTC. The rearrangement uses TRBV2 and TRBJ2-1, with 9 bases identical to TRBD1. The V segment lost 6 bases and the J segment 7 bases; nucleotides outside the gene matches: 10. Germline CDR1 reads SNHLY; CDR2 reads FYNNEI. This CDR3 is built from 15 residues.

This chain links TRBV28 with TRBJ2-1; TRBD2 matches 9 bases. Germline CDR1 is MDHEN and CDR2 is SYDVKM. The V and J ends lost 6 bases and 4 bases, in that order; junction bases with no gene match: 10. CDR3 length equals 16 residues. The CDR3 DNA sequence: TGTGCCAGCAGAGCGGGAGGCCGAAACTTTTACAATGAGCAGTTCTTC. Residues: CASRAGGRNFYNEQFF.

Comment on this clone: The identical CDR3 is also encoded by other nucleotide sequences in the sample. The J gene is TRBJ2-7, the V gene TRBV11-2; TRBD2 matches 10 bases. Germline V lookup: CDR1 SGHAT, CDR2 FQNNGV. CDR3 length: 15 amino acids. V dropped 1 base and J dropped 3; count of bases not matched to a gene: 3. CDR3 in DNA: TGTGCCAGCAGCTTAGTATTAGCGGGGGGCTACGAGCAGTACTTC. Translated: CASSLVLAGGYEQYF.

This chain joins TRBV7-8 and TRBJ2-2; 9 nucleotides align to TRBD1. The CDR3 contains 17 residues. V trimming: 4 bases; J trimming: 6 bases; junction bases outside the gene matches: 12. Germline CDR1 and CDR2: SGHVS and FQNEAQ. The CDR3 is CASSSSGQGLLAGELFF. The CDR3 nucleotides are TGTGCCAGCAGCTCTTCGGGACAGGGTCTTTTAGCCGGGGAGCTGTTTTTT.